This T cell receptor (beta chain) was retrieved from a study of shared clonotypes between healthy human individuals. The material for each subset, its genomic DNA, was split evenly across several immunoSEQ plates. Profiled with immunoSEQ multiplex PCR; TCRdb holds only in-frame clones, not every one. The sample yields over 2 million clones, around 93% seen once. A word on this clone: Its target is unknown.

Points from the study as a whole: Lower generation probabilities were found for non-shared clonotypes than for those shared by all four donors. It was expected that sequencing depth would affect clonotype sharing among donors. Of the naive CD4 clonotypes, roughly 5.5% were shared across a handful of donors.

The CDR3 loop spans 15 amino acids. Trimming took 4 bases from V and 6 from J; bases not matched to a gene: 9. CDR1 SGHTA and CDR2 FQGTGA come from the germline V gene. The chain combines TRBV7-3 with TRBJ2-1; 7 nucleotides line up with TRBD2. This clonotype was sampled from a man between 18 and 35 years old in good health. Some clones in this sample may be carry-over from other donors' samples. Sequences were obtained from naive CD4+ T cells from PBMCs. Described subset: CD45RA+ positively selected. The CDR3 here is CASSSTGEGLNEQFF. The CDR3 DNA sequence: TGTGCCAGCAGCTCCACCGGGGAGGGTCTCAATGAGCAGTTCTTC.